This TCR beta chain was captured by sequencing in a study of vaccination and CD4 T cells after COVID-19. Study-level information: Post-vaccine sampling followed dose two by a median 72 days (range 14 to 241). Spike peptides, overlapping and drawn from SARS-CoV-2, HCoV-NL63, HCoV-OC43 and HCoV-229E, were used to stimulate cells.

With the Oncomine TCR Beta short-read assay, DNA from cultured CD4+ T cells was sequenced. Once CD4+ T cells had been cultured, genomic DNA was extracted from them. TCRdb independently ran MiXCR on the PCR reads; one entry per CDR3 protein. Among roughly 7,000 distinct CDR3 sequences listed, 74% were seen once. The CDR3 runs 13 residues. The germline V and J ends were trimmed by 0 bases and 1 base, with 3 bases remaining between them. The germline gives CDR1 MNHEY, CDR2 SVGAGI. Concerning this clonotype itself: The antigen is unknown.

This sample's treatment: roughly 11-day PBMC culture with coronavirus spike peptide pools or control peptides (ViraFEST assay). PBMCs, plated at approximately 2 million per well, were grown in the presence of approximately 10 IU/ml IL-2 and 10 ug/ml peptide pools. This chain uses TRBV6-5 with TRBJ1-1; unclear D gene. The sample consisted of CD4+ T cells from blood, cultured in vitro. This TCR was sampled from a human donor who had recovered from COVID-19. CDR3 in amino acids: CASSYSRNTEAFF. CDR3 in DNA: TGTGCCAGCAGTTACTCCAGGAACACTGAAGCTTTCTTT.